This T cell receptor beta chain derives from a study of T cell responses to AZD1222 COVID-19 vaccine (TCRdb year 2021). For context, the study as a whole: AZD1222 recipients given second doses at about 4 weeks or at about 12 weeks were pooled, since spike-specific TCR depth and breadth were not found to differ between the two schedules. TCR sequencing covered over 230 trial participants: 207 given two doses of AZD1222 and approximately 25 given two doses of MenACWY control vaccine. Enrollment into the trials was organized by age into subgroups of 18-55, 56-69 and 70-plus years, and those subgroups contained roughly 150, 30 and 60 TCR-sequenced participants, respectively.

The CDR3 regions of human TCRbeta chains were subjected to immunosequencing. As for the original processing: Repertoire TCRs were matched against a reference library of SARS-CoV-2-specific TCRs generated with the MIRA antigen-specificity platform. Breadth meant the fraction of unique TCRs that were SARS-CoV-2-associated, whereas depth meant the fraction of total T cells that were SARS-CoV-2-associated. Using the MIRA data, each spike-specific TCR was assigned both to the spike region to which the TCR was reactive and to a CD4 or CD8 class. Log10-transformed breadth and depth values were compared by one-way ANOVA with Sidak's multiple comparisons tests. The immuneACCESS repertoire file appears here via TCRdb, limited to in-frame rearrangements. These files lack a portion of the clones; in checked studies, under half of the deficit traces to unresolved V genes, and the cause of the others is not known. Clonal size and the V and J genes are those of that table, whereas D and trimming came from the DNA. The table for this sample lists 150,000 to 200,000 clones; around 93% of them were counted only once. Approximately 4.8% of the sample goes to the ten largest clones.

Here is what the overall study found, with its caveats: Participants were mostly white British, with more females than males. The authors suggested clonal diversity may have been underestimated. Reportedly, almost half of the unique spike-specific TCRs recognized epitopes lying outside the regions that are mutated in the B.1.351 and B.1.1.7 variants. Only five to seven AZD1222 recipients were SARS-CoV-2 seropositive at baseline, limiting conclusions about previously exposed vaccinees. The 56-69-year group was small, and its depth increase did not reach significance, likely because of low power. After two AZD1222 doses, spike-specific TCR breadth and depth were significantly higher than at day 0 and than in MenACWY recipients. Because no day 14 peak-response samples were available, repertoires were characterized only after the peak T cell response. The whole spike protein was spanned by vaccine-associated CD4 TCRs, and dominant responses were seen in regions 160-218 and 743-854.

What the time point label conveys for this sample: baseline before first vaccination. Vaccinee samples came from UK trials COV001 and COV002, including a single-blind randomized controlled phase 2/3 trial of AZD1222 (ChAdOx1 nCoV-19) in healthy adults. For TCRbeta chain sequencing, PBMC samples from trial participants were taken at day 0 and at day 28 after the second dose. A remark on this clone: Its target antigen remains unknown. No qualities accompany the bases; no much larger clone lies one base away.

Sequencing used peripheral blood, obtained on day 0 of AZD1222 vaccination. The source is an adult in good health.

The CDR3 region: CASVSTGNTEAFF. In nucleotide form, the sequence is TGTGCTAGTGTATCGACGGGGAACACTGAAGCTTTCTTT. The chain was built from TRBV12-5 and TRBJ1-1; the D gene cannot be named for sure. The CDR3, from cysteine to phenylalanine, totals 13 residues. The read is trimmed to its CDR3 DNA, 39 bases read in frame from base 1. Taken from the germline V gene, the CDR1 and CDR2 loops are LGHNT and FRNRAP. V is reduced by 7 bases and J by 1 base, leaving a spacing of 10 bases between them.